The present TCR beta chain was sequenced within a study of response to subunit inactivated influenza vaccine. Each CDR3 protein gets one entry after TCRdb re-called the RT-PCR reads with MiXCR. The sample holds hundreds of thousands of distinct CDR3 sequences; around 8% are singletons and the top ten take roughly 13%. Germline CDR1 reads LGHDT; CDR2 reads YNNKEL (reference sequence). CDR3 length equals 14 residues. Trimming stripped 1 base from V and 4 bases from J, with 8 bases between. This rearrangement joins TRBV3-1 to TRBJ1-3; D gene unclear. The sequences come from PBMCs from blood, collected less than 25 months after vaccination. This TCR derives from a man aged 50-75 years who received an inactivated influenza vaccine. Here the CDR3 DNA reads TGTGCCAGCAGCCAAGTGGACGTGGGAAACACCATATATTTT. Its protein product is CASSQVDVGNTIYF.